The count of the clone carrying this T cell receptor (beta chain) is one. As yet, its antigen is unknown. The data were produced by immunoSEQ multiplex PCR, yet TCRdb's version contains in-frame clones alone and is incomplete. The profile shows over 25,000 clones, roughly 77% of them singletons. This entry is derived from a study of T cells in narcolepsy. Looking at the study overall: Patients with NT1 or NT2 and healthy control donors were enrolled.

Notes on the study in general: Same-patient CSF and blood CD4+ T cell clonotypes included HCRT-specific and TRIB2-specific autoreactive ones. Healthy controls reportedly lacked the autoreactive clonotypes serially found in patients' blood. In some patient and control memory CD4+ samples, autoreactive clones were absent.

This receptor was obtained from a human donor in good health. The sequenced sample was memory (CD45RA-) CD4+ T cells from blood.

The CDR3 DNA sequence: TGTGCCAGCTCACAGAAACAGGGAAGCACAGATACGCAGTATTTT. Amino acids: CASSQKQGSTDTQYF. V is TRBV18 and J is TRBJ2-3; a possible D gene is TRBD1 (6 bases). Germline CDR1 reads KGHSH; CDR2 reads LQKENI. The CDR3 totals 15 residues. Trimming took 4 bases from V and 0 from J, leaving 11 bases between them. Complete variable domain (other parts from reference TRBV18 and TRBJ2-3): NAGVMQNPRHLVRRRGQEARLRCSPMKGHSHVYWYRQLPEEGLKFMVYLQKENIIDESGMPKERFSAEFPKEGPSILRIQQVVRGDSAAYFCASSQKQGSTDTQYFGPGTRLTVL.